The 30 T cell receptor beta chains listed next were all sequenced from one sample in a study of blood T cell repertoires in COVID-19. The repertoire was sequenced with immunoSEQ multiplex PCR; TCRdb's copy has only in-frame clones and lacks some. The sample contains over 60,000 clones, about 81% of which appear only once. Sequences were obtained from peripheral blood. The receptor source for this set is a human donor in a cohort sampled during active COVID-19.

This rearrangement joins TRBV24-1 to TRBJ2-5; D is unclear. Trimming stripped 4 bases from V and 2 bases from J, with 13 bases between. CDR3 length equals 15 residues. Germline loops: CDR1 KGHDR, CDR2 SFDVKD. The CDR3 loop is CATSDPTSNQETQYF. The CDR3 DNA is TGTGCCACCAGTGACCCAACGAGTAATCAAGAGACCCAGTACTTC.

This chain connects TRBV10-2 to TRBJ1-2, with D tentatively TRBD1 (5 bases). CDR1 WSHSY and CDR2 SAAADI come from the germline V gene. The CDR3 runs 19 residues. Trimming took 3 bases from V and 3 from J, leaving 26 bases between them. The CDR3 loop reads CASSDYPSVRTRTYYGYTF. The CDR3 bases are TGCGCCAGCAGTGACTACCCATCAGTTAGGACACGGACCTACTATGGCTACACCTTC.

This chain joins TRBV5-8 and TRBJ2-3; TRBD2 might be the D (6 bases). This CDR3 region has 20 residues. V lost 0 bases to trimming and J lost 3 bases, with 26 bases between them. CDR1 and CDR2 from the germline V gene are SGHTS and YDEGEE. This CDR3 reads CASSLVLAFFGGSRTDTQYF. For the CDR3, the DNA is TGTGCCAGCAGCTTGGTATTGGCGTTTTTTGGGGGGAGTCGGACAGATACGCAGTATTTT.

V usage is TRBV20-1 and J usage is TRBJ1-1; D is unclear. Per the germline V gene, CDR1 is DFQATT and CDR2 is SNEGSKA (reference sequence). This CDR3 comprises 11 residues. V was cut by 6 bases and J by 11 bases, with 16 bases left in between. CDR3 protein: CSAPGRREAFF. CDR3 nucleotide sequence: TGCAGTGCCCCGGGAAGGCGGGAGGCTTTCTTT.

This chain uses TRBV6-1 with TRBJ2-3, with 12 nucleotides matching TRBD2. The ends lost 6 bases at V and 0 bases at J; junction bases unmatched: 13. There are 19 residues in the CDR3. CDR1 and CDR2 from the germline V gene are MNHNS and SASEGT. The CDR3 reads CASRERLAGVRVSTDTQYF. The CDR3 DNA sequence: TGTGCCAGCAGGGAAAGACTAGCGGGAGTTCGGGTGAGCACAGATACGCAGTATTTT.

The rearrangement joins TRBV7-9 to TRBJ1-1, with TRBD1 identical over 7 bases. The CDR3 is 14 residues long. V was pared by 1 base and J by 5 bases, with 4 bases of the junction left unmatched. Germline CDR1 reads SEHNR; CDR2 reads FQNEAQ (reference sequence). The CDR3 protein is CASSLVRGATEAFF. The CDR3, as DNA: TGTGCCAGCAGCTTAGTCAGGGGGGCGACTGAAGCTTTCTTT.

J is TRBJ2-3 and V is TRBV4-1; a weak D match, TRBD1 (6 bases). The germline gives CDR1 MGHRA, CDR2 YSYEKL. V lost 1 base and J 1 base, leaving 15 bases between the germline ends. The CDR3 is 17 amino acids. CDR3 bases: TGCGCCAGCAGCCAAGTTCTAGGGGGAAGAGGCACAGATACGCAGTATTTT. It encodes CASSQVLGGRGTDTQYF.

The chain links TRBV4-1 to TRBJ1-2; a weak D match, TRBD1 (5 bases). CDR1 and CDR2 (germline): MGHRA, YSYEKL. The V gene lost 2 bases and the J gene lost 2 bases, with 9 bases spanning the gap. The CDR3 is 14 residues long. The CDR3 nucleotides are TGCGCCAGCAGCCAACTAGACAGAAACTATGGCTACACCTTC. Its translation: CASSQLDRNYGYTF.

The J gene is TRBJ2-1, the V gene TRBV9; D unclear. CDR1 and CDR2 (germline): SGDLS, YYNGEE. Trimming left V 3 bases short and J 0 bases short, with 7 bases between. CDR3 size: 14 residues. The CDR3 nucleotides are TGTGCCAGCAGCGCGCATAGCTCCTACAATGAGCAGTTCTTC. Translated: CASSAHSSYNEQFF.

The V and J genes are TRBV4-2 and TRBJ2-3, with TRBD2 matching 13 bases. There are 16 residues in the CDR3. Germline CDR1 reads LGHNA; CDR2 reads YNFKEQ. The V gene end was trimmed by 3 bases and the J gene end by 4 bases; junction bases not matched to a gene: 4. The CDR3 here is CASSQGGLAGADTQYF. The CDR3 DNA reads TGTGCCAGCAGCCAGGGAGGACTAGCGGGAGCAGATACGCAGTATTTT.

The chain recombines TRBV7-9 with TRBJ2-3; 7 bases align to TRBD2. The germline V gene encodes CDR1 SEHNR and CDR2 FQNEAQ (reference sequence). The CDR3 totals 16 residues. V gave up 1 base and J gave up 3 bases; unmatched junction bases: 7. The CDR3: CASSLGTAGATDTQYF. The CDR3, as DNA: TGTGCCAGCAGCTTAGGGACCGCGGGAGCTACAGATACGCAGTATTTT.

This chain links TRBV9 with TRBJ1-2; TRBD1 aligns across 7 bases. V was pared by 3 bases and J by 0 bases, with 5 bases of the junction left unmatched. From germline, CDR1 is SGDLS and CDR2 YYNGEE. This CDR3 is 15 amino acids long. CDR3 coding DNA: TGTGCCAGCAGCGCGGAGGGGGCTCCTAACTATGGCTACACCTTC. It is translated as CASSAEGAPNYGYTF.

CDR3 bases: TGTGCCAGCAGCTTTGACAGGGTGGGCGAGCAGTACTTC. This codes for CASSFDRVGEQYF. The V call is TRBV5-5, the J call TRBJ2-7; 7 bases agree with TRBD1. Germline CDR1 is SGHKS and CDR2 is YYEKEE (reference sequence). The CDR3 extends over 13 amino acids. V gave up 2 bases and J gave up 6 bases; unmatched junction bases: 5. Filled out from reference TRBV5-5 and TRBJ2-7, the complete variable domain reads DAGVTQSPTHLIKTRGQQVTLRCSPISGHKSVSWYQQVLGQGPQFIFQYYEKEERGRGNFPDRFSARQFPNYSSELNVNALLLGDSALYLCASSFDRVGEQYFGPGTRLTVT.

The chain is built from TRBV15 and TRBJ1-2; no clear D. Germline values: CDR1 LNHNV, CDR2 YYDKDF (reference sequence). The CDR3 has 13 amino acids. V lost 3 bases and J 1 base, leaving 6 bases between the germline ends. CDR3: CATSRSSNYGYTF. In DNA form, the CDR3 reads TGTGCCACCAGCAGGTCGAGTAACTATGGCTACACCTTC.

CDR3 bases: TGTGCCAGCAGCTTACGCACCGGTGGGCAGTACTTC. It codes for CASSLRTGGQYF. The chain has TRBV7-2 and TRBJ2-7; D unclear. Per the germline V gene, CDR1 is SGHTA and CDR2 is FQGNSA. The length of the CDR3 is 12 residues. V shed 2 bases and J shed 9 bases, with 11 bases lying between them.

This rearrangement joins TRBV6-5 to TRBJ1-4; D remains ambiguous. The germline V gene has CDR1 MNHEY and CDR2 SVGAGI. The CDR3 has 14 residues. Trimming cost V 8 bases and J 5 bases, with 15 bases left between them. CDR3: CASAQDSGNEKLFF. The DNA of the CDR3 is TGTGCCAGCGCACAAGATTCAGGAAATGAAAAACTGTTTTTT.

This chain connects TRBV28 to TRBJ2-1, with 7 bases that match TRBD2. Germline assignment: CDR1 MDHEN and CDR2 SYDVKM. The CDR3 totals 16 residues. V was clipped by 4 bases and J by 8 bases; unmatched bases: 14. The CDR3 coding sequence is TGTGCCAGCAGTTCCGCCCGACTAGCTACATCCGATGAGCAGTTCTTC. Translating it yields CASSSARLATSDEQFF.

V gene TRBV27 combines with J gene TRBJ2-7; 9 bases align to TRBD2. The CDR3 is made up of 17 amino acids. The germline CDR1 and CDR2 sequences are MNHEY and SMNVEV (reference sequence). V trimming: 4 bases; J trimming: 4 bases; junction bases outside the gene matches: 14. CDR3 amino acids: CASSSRWVAGAAYEQYF. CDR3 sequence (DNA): TGTGCCAGCAGTTCCAGATGGGTAGCGGGGGCCGCGTACGAGCAGTACTTC.

The CDR3 region has the DNA TGTGCCAGCAGCGGGTATGGGACAGGGATTGGGGAGCAGTTCTTC. It encodes CASSGYGTGIGEQFF. This chain uses TRBV3-1 (or the pseudogene TRBV3-2) with TRBJ2-1, with 9 bases lining up with TRBD1. The junction had 12 bases not matched to a gene; V was cut back by 5 bases and J by 10 bases. In germline, CDR1 is LGHDT, CDR2 YNNKEL (reference sequence). CDR3 size: 15 residues.

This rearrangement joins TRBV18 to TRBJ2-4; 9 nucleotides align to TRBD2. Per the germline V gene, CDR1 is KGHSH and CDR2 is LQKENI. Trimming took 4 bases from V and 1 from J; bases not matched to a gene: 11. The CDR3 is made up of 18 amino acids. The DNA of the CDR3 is TGTGCCAGCTCACGGGCTAGCGGGATTGAGAGGGCCAAAAACATTCAGTACTTC. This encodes CASSRASGIERAKNIQYF.

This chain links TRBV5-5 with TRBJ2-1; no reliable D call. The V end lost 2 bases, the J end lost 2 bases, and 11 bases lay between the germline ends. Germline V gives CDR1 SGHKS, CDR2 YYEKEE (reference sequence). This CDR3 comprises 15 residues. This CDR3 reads CASSFLDNPYNEQFF. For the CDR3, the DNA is TGTGCCAGCAGCTTTCTAGATAACCCCTACAATGAGCAGTTCTTC.

CDR3 in DNA: TGTGCCAGCAGCCGGCGGGGGAGGAGGGCAGATACGCAGTATTTT. Its protein product is CASSRRGRRADTQYF. The genes are TRBV7-2 and TRBJ2-3; 7 nucleotides match TRBD2. After removal of 5 bases from V and 4 bases from J, the junction contained 9 bases not matched to a gene. From germline, CDR1 is SGHTA and CDR2 FQGNSA. There are 15 residues in the CDR3. Variable domain in full (rest from reference TRBV7-2 and TRBJ2-3): GAGVSQSPSNKVTEKGKDVELRCDPISGHTALYWYRQSLGQGLEFLIYFQGNSAPDKSGLPSDRFSAERTGGSVSTLTIQRTQQEDSAVYLCASSRRGRRADTQYFGPGTRLTVL.

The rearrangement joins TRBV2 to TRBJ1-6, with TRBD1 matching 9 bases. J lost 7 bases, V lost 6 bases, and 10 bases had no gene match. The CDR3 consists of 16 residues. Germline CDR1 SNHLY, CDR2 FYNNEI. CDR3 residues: CASRSSGDRVNSPLHF. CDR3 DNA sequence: TGTGCCAGCAGAAGTTCCGGGGACAGGGTAAATTCACCCCTCCACTTT.

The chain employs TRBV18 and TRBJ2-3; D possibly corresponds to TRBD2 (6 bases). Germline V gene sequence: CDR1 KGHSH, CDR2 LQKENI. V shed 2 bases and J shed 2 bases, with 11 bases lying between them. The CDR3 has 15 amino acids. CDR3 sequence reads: CASSPTGVFTDTQYF. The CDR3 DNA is TGTGCCAGCTCACCAACGGGAGTTTTCACAGATACGCAGTATTTT.

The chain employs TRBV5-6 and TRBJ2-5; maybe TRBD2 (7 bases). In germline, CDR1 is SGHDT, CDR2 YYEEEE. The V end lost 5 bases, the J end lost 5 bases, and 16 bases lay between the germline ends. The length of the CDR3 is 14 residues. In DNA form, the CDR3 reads TGTGCCAGCAGGCGCCGCGGGGGCGGCGAGACCCAGTACTTC. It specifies CASRRRGGGETQYF.

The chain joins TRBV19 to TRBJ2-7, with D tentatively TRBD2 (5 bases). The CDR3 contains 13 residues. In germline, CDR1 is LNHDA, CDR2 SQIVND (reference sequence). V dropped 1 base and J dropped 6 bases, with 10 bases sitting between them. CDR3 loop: CASSIGGRTEQYF. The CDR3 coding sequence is TGTGCCAGTAGTATAGGAGGGAGAACCGAGCAGTACTTC. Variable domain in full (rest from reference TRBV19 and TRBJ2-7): DGGITQSPKYLFRKEGQNVTLSCEQNLNHDAMYWYRQDPGQGLRLIYYSQIVNDFQKGDIAEGYSVSREKKESFPLTVTSAQKNPTAFYLCASSIGGRTEQYFGPGTRLTVT.

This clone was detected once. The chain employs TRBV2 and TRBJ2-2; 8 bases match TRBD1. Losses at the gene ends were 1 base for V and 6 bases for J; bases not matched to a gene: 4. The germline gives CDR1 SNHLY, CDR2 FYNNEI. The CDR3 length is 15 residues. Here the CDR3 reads CASSEDRGFSGELFF. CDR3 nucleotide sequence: TGTGCCAGCAGTGAAGACAGGGGGTTTTCCGGGGAGCTGTTTTTT.

The CDR3 is CASSAGTRPYEQYF. The CDR3 DNA is TGTGCCAGCAGTGCCGGGACACGGCCCTACGAGCAGTACTTC. The chain uses TRBV28 and TRBJ2-7; the D gene is possibly TRBD1 (6 bases). Germline CDR1 is MDHEN and CDR2 is SYDVKM. The CDR3 loop spans 14 amino acids. V was shortened by 5 bases and J by 2 bases, with 13 bases between the two germline ends.

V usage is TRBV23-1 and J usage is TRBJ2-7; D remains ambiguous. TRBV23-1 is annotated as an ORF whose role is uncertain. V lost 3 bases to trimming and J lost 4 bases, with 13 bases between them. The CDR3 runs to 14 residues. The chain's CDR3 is CASSHCLARYEQYF. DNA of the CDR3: TGCGCCAGCAGTCATTGCCTGGCCAGATACGAGCAGTACTTC.

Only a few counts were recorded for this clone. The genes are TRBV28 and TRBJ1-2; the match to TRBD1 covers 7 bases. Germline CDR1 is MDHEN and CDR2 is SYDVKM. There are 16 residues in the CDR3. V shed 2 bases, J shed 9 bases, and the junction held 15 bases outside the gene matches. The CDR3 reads CASSLGRGRAAMSYTF. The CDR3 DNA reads TGTGCCAGCAGTTTAGGAAGGGGGCGGGCCGCTATGAGCTACACCTTC.